This TCR beta chain was obtained from a study of metastatic and nonmetastatic thyroid tumors. Study in general: The comparison covered peripheral blood and tumor or nodule tissue in malignant and benign thyroid patients. Study conclusions and caveats: When malignant thyroid tumors were compared with benign nodules, TCR beta diversity was reportedly significantly higher in the malignant tumors. This held in both blood and tumor samples.

Treatment of any kind had been given to no patient before thyroid surgery. As handled by the study authors: Built for papillary thyroid cancer, a distant-metastasis classifier drew on CDR3 differences across clinicopathological groups. TCRdb called clones again from the PCR reads with MiXCR. The V and J calls come from TCRdb's annotation, not from the publication. Found here are approximately 35,000 clones, over 12% of them singletons; the top ten hold roughly a fifth. The V segment lost 6 bases and the J segment 0 bases; nucleotides outside the gene matches: 7. Germline V gives CDR1 MNHNS, CDR2 SASEGT. The CDR3 consists of 15 residues. To note about this clone: The antigen is not known.

The specimen was blood. The chain is built from TRBV6-1 and TRBJ2-7; TRBD1 agrees at 8 bases. This receptor was obtained from a male donor with papillary thyroid cancer or a benign thyroid nodule (not recorded which). Some clones in this sample may be carry-over from other donors' samples. CDR3 amino acids: CASSRGQGGSYEQYF. The CDR3 nucleotides read TGTGCCAGCAGCAGAGGACAGGGCGGCTCCTACGAGCAGTACTTC.